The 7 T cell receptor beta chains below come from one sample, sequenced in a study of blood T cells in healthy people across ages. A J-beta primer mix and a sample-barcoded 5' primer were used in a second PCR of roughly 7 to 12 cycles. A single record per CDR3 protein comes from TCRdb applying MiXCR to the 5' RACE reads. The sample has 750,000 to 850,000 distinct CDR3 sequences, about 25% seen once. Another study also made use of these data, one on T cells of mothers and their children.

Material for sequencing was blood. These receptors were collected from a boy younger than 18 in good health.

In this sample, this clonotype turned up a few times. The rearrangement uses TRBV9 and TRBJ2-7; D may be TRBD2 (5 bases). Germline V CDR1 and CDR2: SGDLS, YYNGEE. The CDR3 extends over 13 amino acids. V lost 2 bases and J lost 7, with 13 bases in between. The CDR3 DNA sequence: TGTGCCAGCAGCGTGACTCCGGGAAGGGAGCAGTACTTC. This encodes CASSVTPGREQYF. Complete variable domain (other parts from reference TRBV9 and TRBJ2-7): DSGVTQTPKHLITATGQRVTLRCSPRSGDLSVYWYQQSLDQGLQFLIQYYNGEERAKGNILERFSAQQFPDLHSELNLSSLELGDSALYFCASSVTPGREQYFGPGTRLTVT.

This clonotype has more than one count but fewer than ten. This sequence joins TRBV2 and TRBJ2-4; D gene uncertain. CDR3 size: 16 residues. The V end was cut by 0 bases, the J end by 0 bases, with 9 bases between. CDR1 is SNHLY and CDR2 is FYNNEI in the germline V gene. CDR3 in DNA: TGTGCCAGCAGTGAAGCGCTTGCCTTAGCCAAAAACATTCAGTACTTC. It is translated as CASSEALALAKNIQYF.

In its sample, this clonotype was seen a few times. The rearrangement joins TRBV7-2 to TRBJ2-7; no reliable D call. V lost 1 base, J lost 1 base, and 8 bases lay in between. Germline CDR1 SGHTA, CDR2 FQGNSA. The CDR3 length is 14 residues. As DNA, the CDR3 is TGTGCCAGCAGCTTAGTGCCGGGTTCCTACGAGCAGTACTTC. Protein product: CASSLVPGSYEQYF.

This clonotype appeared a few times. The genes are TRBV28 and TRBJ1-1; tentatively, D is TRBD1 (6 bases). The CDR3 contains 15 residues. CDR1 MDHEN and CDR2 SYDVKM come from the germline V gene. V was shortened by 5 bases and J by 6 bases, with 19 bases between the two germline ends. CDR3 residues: CASSPSYRARAEAFF. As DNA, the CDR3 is TGTGCCAGCAGTCCCTCTTACAGGGCCCGGGCTGAAGCTTTCTTT.

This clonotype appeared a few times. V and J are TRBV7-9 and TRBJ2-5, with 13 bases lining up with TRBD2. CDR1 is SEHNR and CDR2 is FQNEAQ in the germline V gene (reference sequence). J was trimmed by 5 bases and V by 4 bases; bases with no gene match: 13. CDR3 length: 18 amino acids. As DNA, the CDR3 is TGTGCCAGCAGCTCCTCGGGACTAGCGGGATTTCGACCGGAGACCCAGTACTTC. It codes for CASSSSGLAGFRPETQYF.

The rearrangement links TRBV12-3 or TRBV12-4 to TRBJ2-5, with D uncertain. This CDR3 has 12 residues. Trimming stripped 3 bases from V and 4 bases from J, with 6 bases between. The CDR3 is CASSLIIETQYF. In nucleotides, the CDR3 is TGTGCCAGCAGTTTGATCATAGAGACCCAGTACTTC.

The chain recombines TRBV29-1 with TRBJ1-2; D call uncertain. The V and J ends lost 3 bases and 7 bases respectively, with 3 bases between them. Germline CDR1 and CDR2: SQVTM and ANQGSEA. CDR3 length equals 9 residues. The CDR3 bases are TGCAGCGTTGAGCGTGGCTACACCTTC. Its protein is CSVERGYTF.